The clone carrying this T cell receptor (beta chain) showed up just a few times. Antigen unknown. TCRdb used MiXCR to reprocess the RT-PCR reads, holding one entry per CDR3 protein. Counted here are a few hundred thousand distinct CDR3 sequences, 13% to 15% occurring once; the ten biggest clones make up approximately 10%. The sample comes from a study of response to subunit inactivated influenza vaccine. In germline, CDR1 is MDHEN, CDR2 SYDVKM. V lost 7 bases and J 1 base, leaving 13 bases between the germline ends. The CDR3 is 14 amino acids. Study-level points and caveats: Few new T cells, the authors suggested, are recruited by each seasonal influenza vaccination.

The chain has TRBV28 and TRBJ2-5; tentative D call: TRBD2 (5 bases). This sequence originates from a man aged 45 to 65 who received an inactivated influenza vaccine. The sequenced sample was PBMCs from blood, obtained less than 13 days after vaccination. The CDR3 region has the DNA TGTGCCAGCACACAGCGGCCTACCCAAGAGACCCAGTACTTC. Amino acids: CASTQRPTQETQYF.